This is a list of T cell receptor beta chains from one sample in a study of blood T cells in healthy people across ages. TCRdb re-called the 5' RACE reads with MiXCR, one entry per CDR3 protein. Among about 640,000 distinct CDR3 sequences listed, approximately 30% were seen once. The sequenced sample consisted of blood. The receptors were gathered from a woman aged 80 or over in good health. The CDR3 runs from the conserved cysteine through the conserved F or W. D genes are given only for firm matches. The size of a clone is reported for some rows only, either as once, few or many, or as a class for expanded clones.

j_call clone_size v_call d_call cdr3_aa cdr3_nt
TRBJ2-3 . TRBV7-2 TRBD2 CASSLRTSGDTQYF TGTGCCAGCAGCTTGAGGACTAGCGGAGATACGCAGTATTTT
TRBJ2-7 many TRBV5-1 TRBD1 CASSKGTGVSYEQYF TGCGCCAGCAGCAAAGGGACAGGGGTTTCCTACGAGCAGTACTTC
TRBJ2-3 many TRBV20-1 TRBD2 CSAVAGETDTQYF TGCAGTGCCGTAGCGGGGGAAACAGATACGCAGTATTTT
TRBJ2-1 many TRBV18 TRBD1 CASSSGTGGYNEQFF TGTGCCAGCAGTTCCGGGACAGGGGGTTACAATGAGCAGTTCTTC
TRBJ2-7 . TRBV27 TRBD2 CASSSTSGNEQYF TGTGCCAGCAGTTCGACTAGCGGTAATGAGCAGTACTTC
TRBJ2-1 . TRBV7-3 . CASSPGRGVPPFF TGTGCCAGCAGCCCGGGACGGGGTGTCCCCCCGTTCTTC
TRBJ1-1 . TRBV12-3/TRBV12-4 . CASSPTRGLNTEAFF TGTGCCAGCAGCCCGACAAGGGGTCTGAACACTGAAGCTTTCTTT
TRBJ2-4 once TRBV5-1 . CASSLDETGQYF TGCGCCAGCAGCTTGGATGAGACGGGGCAGTACTTC
TRBJ1-6 many TRBV7-2 . CASSLFRDANSPLHF TGTGCCAGCAGCTTGTTCCGGGACGCCAATTCACCCCTCCACTTT
TRBJ2-1 many TRBV7-9 . CASSLGGAAEQFF TGTGCCAGCAGCCTAGGGGGGGCCGCTGAGCAGTTCTTC
TRBJ1-2 few TRBV7-9 TRBD1 CASSLHSTGLNYGYTF TGTGCCAGCAGCTTACATTCGACAGGGCTTAACTATGGCTACACCTTC